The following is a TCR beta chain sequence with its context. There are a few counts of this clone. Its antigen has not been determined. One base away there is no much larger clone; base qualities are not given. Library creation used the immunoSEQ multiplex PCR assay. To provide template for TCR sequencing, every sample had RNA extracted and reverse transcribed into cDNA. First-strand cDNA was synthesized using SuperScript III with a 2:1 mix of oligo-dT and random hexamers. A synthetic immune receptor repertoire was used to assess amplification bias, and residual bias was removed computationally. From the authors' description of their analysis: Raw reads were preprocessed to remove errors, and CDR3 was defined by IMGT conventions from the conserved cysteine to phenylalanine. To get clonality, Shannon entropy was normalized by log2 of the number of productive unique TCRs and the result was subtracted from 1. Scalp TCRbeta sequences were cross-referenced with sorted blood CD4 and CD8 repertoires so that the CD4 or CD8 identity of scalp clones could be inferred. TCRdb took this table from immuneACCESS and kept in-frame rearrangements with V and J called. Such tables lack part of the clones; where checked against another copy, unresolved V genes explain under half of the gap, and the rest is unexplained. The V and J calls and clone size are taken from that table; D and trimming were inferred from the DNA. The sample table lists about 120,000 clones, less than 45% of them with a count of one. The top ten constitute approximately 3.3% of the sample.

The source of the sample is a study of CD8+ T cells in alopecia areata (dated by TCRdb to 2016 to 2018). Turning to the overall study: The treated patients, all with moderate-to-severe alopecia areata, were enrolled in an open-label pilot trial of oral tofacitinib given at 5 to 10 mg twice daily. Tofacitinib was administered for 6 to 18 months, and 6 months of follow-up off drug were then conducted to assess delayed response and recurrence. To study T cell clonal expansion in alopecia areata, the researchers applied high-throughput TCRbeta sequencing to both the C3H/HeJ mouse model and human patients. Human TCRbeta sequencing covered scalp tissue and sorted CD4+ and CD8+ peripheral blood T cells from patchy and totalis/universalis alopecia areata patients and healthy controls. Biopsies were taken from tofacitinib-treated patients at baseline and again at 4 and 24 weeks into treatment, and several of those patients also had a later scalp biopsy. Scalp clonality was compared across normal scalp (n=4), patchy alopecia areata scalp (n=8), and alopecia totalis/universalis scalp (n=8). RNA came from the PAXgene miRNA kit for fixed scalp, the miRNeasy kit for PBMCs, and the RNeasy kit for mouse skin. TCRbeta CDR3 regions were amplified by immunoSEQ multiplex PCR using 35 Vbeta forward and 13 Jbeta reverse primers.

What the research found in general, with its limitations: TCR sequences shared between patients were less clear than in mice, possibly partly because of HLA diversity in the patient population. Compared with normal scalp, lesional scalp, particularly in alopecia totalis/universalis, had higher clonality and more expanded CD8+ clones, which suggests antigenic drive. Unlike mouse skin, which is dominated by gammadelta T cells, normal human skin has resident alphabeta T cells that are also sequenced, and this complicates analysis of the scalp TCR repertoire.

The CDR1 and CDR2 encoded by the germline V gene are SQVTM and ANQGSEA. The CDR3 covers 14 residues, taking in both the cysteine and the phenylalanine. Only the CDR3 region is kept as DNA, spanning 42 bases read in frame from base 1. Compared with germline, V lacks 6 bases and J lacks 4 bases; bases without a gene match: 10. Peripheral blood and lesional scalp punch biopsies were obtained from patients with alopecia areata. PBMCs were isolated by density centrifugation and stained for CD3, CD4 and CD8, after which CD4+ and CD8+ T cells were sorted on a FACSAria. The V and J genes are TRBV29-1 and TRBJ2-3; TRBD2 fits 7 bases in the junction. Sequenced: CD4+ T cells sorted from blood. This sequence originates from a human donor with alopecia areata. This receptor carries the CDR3 CSVVGRERADTQYF. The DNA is TGCAGCGTCGTTGGGCGGGAGAGGGCAGATACGCAGTATTTT.